The 2 T cell receptor beta chains reported below all come from one sample, sequenced in a study of cytomegalovirus exposure and HLA in healthy donors. Sequenced by immunoSEQ multiplex PCR; TCRdb stores in-frame clones only, minus some. The table has a few hundred thousand clones, roughly 85% seen once; the top ten hold about 1%. The sample taken for sequencing was PBMCs. The receptors were gathered from a woman aged 18-30 years in good health and CMV-seronegative.

V and J are TRBV11-3 and TRBJ2-7, with 11 bases that match TRBD1. This CDR3 has 16 amino acids. Germline values: CDR1 SGHNT, CDR2 YENEEA. The V and J ends lost 4 bases and 7 bases, in that order; junction bases with no gene match: 12. CDR3 loop: CASSSDPGQGDTEQYF. The CDR3 coding sequence is TGTGCCAGCAGCTCAGACCCGGGACAGGGGGACACAGAGCAGTACTTC.

This clone was detected only once. The chain recombines TRBV19 with TRBJ1-1; TRBD1 might be the D (5 bases). Deletions cut 2 bases from V and 1 base from J, with 17 bases between. This CDR3 is built from 17 residues. CDR1 is LNHDA and CDR2 is SQIVND in the germline V gene (reference sequence). CDR3 region: CASSIIRAGVKNTEAFF. CDR3 coding DNA: TGTGCCAGTAGTATAATCAGGGCGGGGGTTAAGAACACTGAAGCTTTCTTT.